A single sample gave rise to the 12 T cell receptor beta chains below, sequenced in a study of blood T cell repertoires in COVID-19. Using immunoSEQ multiplex PCR, the repertoire was profiled, and TCRdb retains in-frame clones only, with some absent. The sample lists about 220,000 clones, 70% to 85% seen once, with around 9.5% in the top ten. Sequencing used peripheral blood. All receptors come from a man aged 45-60 years with active or convalescent COVID-19.

The chain links TRBV5-1 to TRBJ2-1, with D maybe TRBD1 (6 bases). The CDR3 spans 14 residues. The V gene lost 0 bases and the J gene lost 5 bases, with 9 bases spanning the gap. Germline V gene sequence: CDR1 SGHRS, CDR2 YFSETQ. The CDR3 bases are TGCGCCAGCAGCTTGGGGGACATCGACAATGAGCAGTTCTTC. Its translation is CASSLGDIDNEQFF.

This clone came up a few times. The chain couples TRBV4-1 to TRBJ2-5, with D maybe TRBD1 (5 bases). This CDR3 spans 15 amino acids. Trimming took 0 bases from V and 7 from J, leaving 15 bases between them. Germline assignment: CDR1 MGHRA and CDR2 YSYEKL. In nucleotides, the CDR3 is TGCGCCAGCAGCCAAGATGCAGGGCCCGGATTGACCCAGTACTTC. Its translation: CASSQDAGPGLTQYF.

The genes are TRBV5-1 and TRBJ2-2; D might be TRBD2 (5 bases). This CDR3 spans 16 amino acids. Germline CDR1 is SGHRS and CDR2 is YFSETQ. The V gene lost 0 bases and the J gene lost 6 bases, with 15 bases spanning the gap. The CDR3 region has the DNA TGCGCCAGCAGCTTGGTTCACGGGAATCTTGCCGGGGAGCTGTTTTTT. Translating it yields CASSLVHGNLAGELFF. Supplemented by reference TRBV5-1 and TRBJ2-2, the full variable domain reads KAGVTQTPRYLIKTRGQQVTLSCSPISGHRSVSWYQQTPGQGLQFLFEYFSETQRNKGNFPGRFSGRQFSNSRSEMNVSTLELGDSALYLCASSLVHGNLAGELFFGEGSRLTVL.

The rearrangement joins TRBV9 to TRBJ1-5; unclear D gene. CDR3 length: 13 amino acids. The V end lost 0 bases, the J end lost 4 bases, and 5 bases lay between the germline ends. The germline CDR1 and CDR2 sequences are SGDLS and YYNGEE. The CDR3 sequence: CASSVGANQPQHF. The CDR3 nucleotides read TGTGCCAGCAGCGTAGGGGCGAATCAGCCCCAGCATTTT.

The chain links TRBV2 to TRBJ1-3, with no clear D. Trimming stripped 6 bases from V and 4 bases from J, with 13 bases between. From germline, CDR1 is SNHLY and CDR2 FYNNEI. CDR3 size: 14 residues. This chain's CDR3 is CASRKGEGGNTIYF. In nucleotides, the CDR3 is TGTGCCAGCAGAAAGGGAGAAGGCGGAAACACCATATATTTT.

The sample holds one count of this clone. Distinct nucleotide sequences in the sample also encode this CDR3. CDR3 coding DNA: TGCGCCAGCAGCTTGGGGACAGCCCAAGAGACCCAGTACTTC. Translated: CASSLGTAQETQYF. The chain recombines TRBV5-1 with TRBJ2-5, with a possible D match to TRBD1 (6 bases). The CDR3 runs to 14 residues. V was cut by 0 bases and J by 1 base, with 7 bases left in between. Germline assignment: CDR1 SGHRS and CDR2 YFSETQ.

This chain links TRBV24-1 with TRBJ1-2; no firm D call. Trimming stripped 7 bases from V and 0 bases from J, with 14 bases between. CDR1 and CDR2 from the germline V gene are KGHDR and SFDVKD. The CDR3 totals 15 residues. The CDR3 sequence: CATSPLGGTNYGYTF. As DNA, the CDR3 is TGTGCCACCAGCCCCTTAGGCGGCACTAACTATGGCTACACCTTC.

The genes are TRBV19 and TRBJ2-7; TRBD2 agrees at 8 bases. Germline V gene lookup returns CDR1 LNHDA and CDR2 SQIVND (reference sequence). V trimming: 1 base; J trimming: 4 bases; junction bases outside the gene matches: 6. There are 15 residues in the CDR3. The CDR3 protein is CASSIGGAGVYEQYF. The CDR3 nucleotides read TGTGCCAGTAGTATAGGGGGAGCGGGAGTTTACGAGCAGTACTTC. The whole variable domain, remainder taken from reference TRBV19 and TRBJ2-7, is DGGITQSPKYLFRKEGQNVTLSCEQNLNHDAMYWYRQDPGQGLRLIYYSQIVNDFQKGDIAEGYSVSREKKESFPLTVTSAQKNPTAFYLCASSIGGAGVYEQYFGPGTRLTVT.

This clone was seen once. J is TRBJ1-1 and V is TRBV29-1, with unresolved D. From germline, CDR1 is SQVTM and CDR2 ANQGSEA. The CDR3 spans 13 residues. The V gene lost 5 bases and the J gene lost 5 bases, with 15 bases spanning the gap. The CDR3 coding sequence is TGCAGCGTTTGCCCCCCGGGAGATACTGAAGCTTTCTTT. This codes for CSVCPPGDTEAFF.

The chain recombines TRBV15 with TRBJ2-1, with D tentatively TRBD2 (5 bases). In germline, CDR1 is LNHNV, CDR2 YYDKDF (reference sequence). CDR3 length equals 15 residues. V was cut by 0 bases and J by 9 bases, with 15 bases left in between. In DNA form, the CDR3 reads TGTGCCACCAGCAGAGATCTGGGAGTTAGCAGTGAGCAGTTCTTC. Its translation is CATSRDLGVSSEQFF.

DNA for the CDR3: TGTGCCACCGGAGGGATCGGAGGCTACACCTTC. As protein: CATGGIGGYTF. The chain couples TRBV3-1 (or the pseudogene TRBV3-2) to TRBJ1-2, with unresolved D. This CDR3 region has 11 residues. V gave up 10 bases and J gave up 8 bases, with 14 bases separating them. The germline V gene has CDR1 LGHDT and CDR2 YNNKEL (reference sequence).

This clone was counted only a few times. The chain has TRBV4-1 and TRBJ1-3, with D perhaps matching TRBD1 (5 bases). Trimming stripped 4 bases from V and 2 bases from J, with 18 bases between. This CDR3 is built from 17 residues. Germline V gene sequence: CDR1 MGHRA, CDR2 YSYEKL. The CDR3 nucleotides read TGCGCCAGCAGCCCGCGGTTGGGGAGGGGCCCTGGAAACACCATATATTTT. Amino acids: CASSPRLGRGPGNTIYF.